The rows below give T cell receptor beta chains drawn from one sample of a study of CD8 T cells in Susac syndrome. TCRdb used MiXCR to reprocess the immunoSEQ multiplex PCR reads, holding one entry per CDR3 protein. The data hold around 150,000 distinct CDR3 sequences, with 94% observed a single time. Material: CD8+ T cells from PBMCs. All receptors derive from a human donor in good health. Both conserved end residues are part of each CDR3. A D gene is named only where the DNA matches it firmly. Clone size is stated in some rows and not others, as once, few, many or a class when expanded.

j_gene | abundance | len | d_gene | v_gene | CDR3aa | CDR3nt
TRBJ1-2 | . | 13 | . | TRBV6-6 | CASSSGEGGGYTF | TGTGCCAGCAGCTCGGGGGAGGGCGGTGGCTACACCTTC
TRBJ2-3 | . | 12 | . | TRBV20-1 | CSARRPMESQYF | TGCAGTGCTAGGCGACCGATGGAGTCGCAGTATTTT
TRBJ1-2 | . | 11 | . | TRBV29-1 | CSVEPTLGYTF | TGCAGCGTTGAACCCACTCTAGGCTACACCTTC
TRBJ1-1 | . | 13 | . | TRBV30 | CAWSVMGLTEAFF | TGTGCCTGGAGTGTAATGGGGCTCACTGAAGCTTTCTTT
TRBJ1-1 | . | 17 | TRBD1 | TRBV3-1 | CASSQAYSTGDDTEAFF | TGTGCCAGCAGCCAAGCCTACTCAACAGGGGATGACACTGAAGCTTTCTTT
TRBJ2-6 | . | 19 | . | TRBV21-1 | CASSKRFLGIYSGANVLTF | TGTGCCAGCAGCAAACGGTTCCTAGGGATCTACTCTGGGGCCAACGTCCTGACTTTC
TRBJ2-3 | . | 17 | . | TRBV7-2 | CASSLDLIAVHTDTQYF | TGTGCCAGCAGCTTAGACCTCATAGCGGTGCACACAGATACGCAGTATTTT
TRBJ2-7 | . | 16 | TRBD2 | TRBV27 | CASRTGTSGRAYEQYF | TGTGCCAGCAGAACCGGGACTAGCGGGAGGGCCTACGAGCAGTACTTC
TRBJ2-4 | . | 16 | TRBD2 | TRBV7-9 | CASSSGLAGGGGIQYF | TGTGCCAGCAGCTCGGGACTAGCGGGAGGAGGAGGCATTCAGTACTTC
TRBJ2-1 | . | 16 | TRBD1 | TRBV13 | CASSNLGTAQDNEQFF | TGTGCCAGCAGCAATCTCGGGACAGCCCAAGACAATGAGCAGTTCTTC
TRBJ2-1 | . | 14 | . | TRBV6-5 | CASSYAGRSNEQFF | TGTGCCAGCAGTTACGCAGGCAGGTCCAATGAGCAGTTCTTC
TRBJ2-7 | few | 14 | . | TRBV5-1 | CASSEGADSYEQYF | TGCGCCAGCAGCGAGGGAGCAGACTCGTACGAGCAGTACTTC
TRBJ1-3 | . | 14 | . | TRBV27 | CASSLLGSGNTIYF | TGTGCCAGCAGTTTACTGGGGTCAGGAAACACCATATATTTT
TRBJ2-1 | . | 9 | . | TRBV2 | CATYNEQFF | TGTGCCACCTACAATGAGCAGTTCTTC
TRBJ2-3 | . | 16 | . | TRBV20-1 | CSASLQGLIVPDTQYF | TGCAGTGCTAGTCTCCAGGGGCTTATAGTCCCAGATACGCAGTATTTT
TRBJ2-7 | . | 11 | . | TRBV27 | CASSLGLEKYF | TGTGCCAGCAGTCTAGGACTGGAAAAGTACTTC
TRBJ2-1 | once | 15 | TRBD2 | TRBV7-6 | CASSEPGLAYNEQFF | TGTGCCAGCAGCGAACCGGGACTAGCGTACAATGAGCAGTTCTTC
TRBJ2-7 | . | 12 | . | TRBV4-2 | CASSRTGYEQYF | TGTGCCAGCAGCCGTACAGGGTACGAGCAGTACTTC
TRBJ2-1 | . | 12 | . | TRBV3-1 | CASSPWGDEQFF | TGTGCCAGCAGCCCCTGGGGCGATGAGCAGTTCTTC
TRBJ2-7 | . | 14 | . | TRBV29-1 | CSVRTVYSSYEQYF | TGCAGCGTCAGGACTGTATATAGCTCCTACGAGCAGTACTTC
TRBJ2-2 | . | 17 | . | TRBV3-1 | CASSQDEAGSNTGELFF | TGTGCCAGCAGCCAAGATGAGGCAGGGAGTAACACCGGGGAGCTGTTTTTT
TRBJ1-5 | once | 15 | . | TRBV2 | CASMGSHRGYLTQHF | TGTGCCAGCATGGGGTCGCATCGGGGCTATTTGACCCAGCATTTT
TRBJ2-1 | once | 12 | . | TRBV30 | CAWSPVSNEQFF | TGTGCCTGGAGTCCGGTGTCGAATGAGCAGTTCTTC
TRBJ2-7 | once | 14 | . | TRBV29-1 | CSVVGGGTIYEQYF | TGCAGCGTTGTAGGTGGGGGTACTATTTACGAGCAGTACTTC
TRBJ2-5 | . | 14 | . | TRBV5-1 | CASSPGPSGETQYF | TGCGCCAGCAGCCCCGGACCCTCGGGGGAGACCCAGTACTTC
TRBJ2-4 | . | 16 | . | TRBV11-3 | CASSHGTLDPQNIQYF | TGTGCCAGCAGCCACGGGACACTCGACCCCCAAAACATTCAGTACTTC
TRBJ2-5 | . | 15 | . | TRBV15 | CATTRDGPGQETQYF | TGTGCCACCACCAGAGACGGACCGGGGCAAGAGACCCAGTACTTC
TRBJ1-1 | . | 12 | . | TRBV27 | CASSPGVGEAFF | TGTGCCAGCAGTCCGGGTGTGGGTGAAGCTTTCTTT
TRBJ1-1 | . | 12 | . | TRBV7-9 | CASSPGFTEAFF | TGTGCCAGCAGTCCAGGGTTCACTGAAGCTTTCTTT
TRBJ2-1 | . | 15 | . | TRBV28 | CASSPLANSYNEQFF | TGTGCCAGCAGTCCCTTAGCGAACTCCTACAATGAGCAGTTCTTC
TRBJ2-1 | . | 20 | TRBD2 | TRBV27 | CASSPTPGLAGFREDNEQFF | TGTGCCAGCAGTCCCACCCCGGGACTAGCGGGATTTAGGGAAGACAATGAGCAGTTCTTC
TRBJ2-1 | once | 18 | TRBD2 | TRBV4-1 | CASSQNPPGLAGTIEQFF | TGCGCCAGCAGCCAAAACCCCCCGGGACTAGCGGGCACGATTGAGCAGTTCTTC
TRBJ2-4 | . | 16 | . | TRBV12-3/TRBV12-4 | CASSAAMTAPKNIQYF | TGTGCCAGCAGTGCAGCTATGACTGCCCCCAAAAACATTCAGTACTTC
TRBJ1-5 | few | 15 | TRBD1 | TRBV28 | CASSLSGQGDQPQHF | TGTGCCAGCAGTTTGTCGGGACAGGGAGATCAGCCCCAGCATTTT
TRBJ2-3 | . | 15 | . | TRBV11-2 | CASSLSSAGADTQYF | TGTGCCAGCAGCTTAAGCTCAGCTGGGGCAGATACGCAGTATTTT
TRBJ2-5 | . | 15 | TRBD2 | TRBV11-2 | CASSRTSGTGETQYF | TGTGCCAGCAGTAGGACTAGCGGGACGGGGGAGACCCAGTACTTC
TRBJ1-5 | once | 14 | . | TRBV28 | CASSLVGDFQPQHF | TGTGCCAGCAGTTTAGTGGGGGACTTTCAGCCCCAGCATTTT
TRBJ1-1 | few | 12 | . | TRBV7-9 | CASRLGGTEAFF | TGTGCCAGCAGATTGGGAGGCACTGAAGCTTTCTTT
TRBJ2-1 | . | 15 | TRBD2 | TRBV28 | CASSPPGLAGYEQFF | TGTGCCAGCTCTCCACCGGGACTAGCGGGATATGAGCAGTTCTTC
TRBJ2-1 | . | 16 | . | TRBV28 | CASSPPHFTTYNEQFF | TGTGCCAGCAGTCCACCCCACTTCACAACCTACAATGAGCAGTTCTTC
TRBJ1-1 | . | 14 | TRBD1 | TRBV28 | CASSPGGEGTEAFF | TGTGCCAGCAGCCCAGGGGGCGAGGGCACTGAAGCTTTCTTT
TRBJ2-6 | . | 19 | TRBD1 | TRBV13 | CASSLRDRGGASGANVLTF | TGTGCCAGCAGCCTGAGGGACAGGGGTGGGGCCTCTGGGGCCAACGTCCTGACTTTC
TRBJ2-5 | . | 15 | . | TRBV15 | CATSRHGVEQETQYF | TGTGCCACCAGCAGACACGGGGTGGAACAAGAGACCCAGTACTTC
TRBJ2-1 | . | 13 | TRBD2 | TRBV20-1 | CSAKTSGDNEQFF | TGCAGTGCTAAGACTAGCGGAGATAATGAGCAGTTCTTC
TRBJ2-7 | . | 14 | TRBD2 | TRBV29-1 | CSVRGSGSSYEQYF | TGCAGCGTTAGAGGTAGCGGGAGTTCCTACGAGCAGTACTTC
TRBJ2-1 | . | 15 | TRBD2 | TRBV10-2 | CASSTSGRAHNEQFF | TGCGCCAGCAGTACTAGCGGGAGGGCCCACAATGAGCAGTTCTTC
TRBJ2-3 | . | 11 | . | TRBV7-7 | CAILDGDTQYF | TGTGCCATCCTAGACGGGGATACGCAGTATTTT
TRBJ2-1 | . | 15 | . | TRBV12-5 | CASGLVGVSYNEQFF | TGTGCTAGTGGTTTGGTAGGGGTATCCTACAATGAGCAGTTCTTC
TRBJ2-7 | . | 12 | . | TRBV13 | CASSLVNYEQYF | TGTGCCAGCAGCTTGGTTAACTACGAGCAGTACTTC
TRBJ2-5 | . | 15 | . | TRBV27 | CASSLLAGGMQTQYF | TGTGCCAGCAGTTTGCTGGCTGGGGGGATGCAGACCCAGTACTTC
TRBJ1-2 | few | 15 | TRBD1 | TRBV9 | CASSAAYRGLYGYTF | TGTGCCAGCAGCGCCGCTTACAGGGGCCTCTATGGCTACACCTTC
TRBJ2-3 | . | 19 | TRBD2 | TRBV4-3 | CASSQAPPASGRSTDTQYF | TGCGCCAGCAGCCAAGCCCCCCCGGCTAGCGGGAGGTCCACAGATACGCAGTATTTT
TRBJ2-5 | . | 12 | TRBD1 | TRBV27 | CAIRDSHGAQYF | TGTGCCATCCGGGACAGCCACGGGGCCCAGTACTTC
TRBJ2-7 | few | 16 | TRBD1 | TRBV6-2/TRBV6-3 | CASSYSWDREAYEQYF | TGTGCCAGCAGTTACTCATGGGACAGGGAGGCCTACGAGCAGTACTTC
TRBJ2-5 | . | 15 | . | TRBV7-2 | CASSSPQDRYGTQYF | TGTGCCAGCAGCTCCCCCCAAGACCGATACGGGACCCAGTACTTC
TRBJ1-2 | . | 14 | . | TRBV29-1 | CSVEPLEANYGYTF | TGCAGCGTTGAACCGTTAGAAGCTAACTATGGCTACACCTTC